Listed below are T cell receptor beta chains from one sample, sequenced in a study of Graves' ophthalmopathy and Graves' hyperthyroidism. TCRdb analysed the multiplex PCR reads with MiXCR anew, one entry per CDR3 protein. The sample contains approximately 210,000 distinct CDR3 sequences, under 30% of which appear only once. The sample taken for sequencing was peripheral blood. These receptors came from a man aged 45-65 years with Graves' ophthalmopathy. Each CDR3 is given with its conserved first and last residue. The D gene is left open where the match is weak. Part of the rows lack a size; the others show once, few, many or a class for expanded clones.

d_gene	abundance	v_gene	len	j_gene	CDR3nt	CDR3aa
-	many	TRBV4-1	15	TRBJ1-2	TGCGCCAGCAGCCAAGAGGCGTCAGGGGTGGAGGGCTACACCTTC	CASSQEASGVEGYTF
-	-	TRBV6-1	14	TRBJ2-7	TGTGCCAGCAGTGGGCAGAGCAGCTCCTACGAGCAGTACTTC	CASSGQSSSYEQYF
TRBD1	once	TRBV5-1	16	TRBJ1-6	TGCGCCAGCAGCTTCCGGGACAGGGGAGTGAATTCACCCCTCCACTTT	CASSFRDRGVNSPLHF
-	many	TRBV4-2	16	TRBJ2-6	TGTGCCAGCAGCCAAGCGGCAGGATCCGGGGCCAACGTCCTGACTTTC	CASSQAAGSGANVLTF
-	-	TRBV19	13	TRBJ1-2	TGTGCCAGCGCTTCAGGGGAGGGCTATGGCTACACCTTC	CASASGEGYGYTF
-	many	TRBV19	14	TRBJ2-7	TGTGCCAGCAGATCCCGTGACAGTACCTACGAGCAGTACTTC	CASRSRDSTYEQYF
TRBD2	many	TRBV28	15	TRBJ2-7	TGTGCCAGCAAAGCTAGCGGGAGGGCCTCCTACGAGCAGTACTTC	CASKASGRASYEQYF
-	many	TRBV11-3	16	TRBJ2-5	TGTGCCAGCAGCGAACGGGCATCAGGCGGTAGGGAGACCCAGTACTTC	CASSERASGGRETQYF
-	-	TRBV6-1	13	TRBJ1-1	TGTGCCAGCAGTGTGTCCCATAACACTGAAGCTTTCTTT	CASSVSHNTEAFF
-	many	TRBV6-1	14	TRBJ1-1	TGTGCCAGCAAGCCGGACACGGATAACACTGAAGCTTTCTTT	CASKPDTDNTEAFF
TRBD2	many	TRBV10-3	14	TRBJ2-7	TGTGCCATCAGTGACGGGACTAGCGGGAGAGGGCAGTACTTC	CAISDGTSGRGQYF
-	many	TRBV29-1	11	TRBJ1-1	TGCAGCGTTGAAGGGGACATTGAAGCTTTCTTT	CSVEGDIEAFF
TRBD2	many	TRBV27	16	TRBJ2-7	TGTGCCAGCAGACTGGGACTAGCGGGAGCGTTGTACGAGCAGTACTTC	CASRLGLAGALYEQYF
-	-	TRBV7-2	12	TRBJ1-6	TGTGCCAGCAGCTTAGGGGGCCTCAACCTCCACTTT	CASSLGGLNLHF
-	few	TRBV20-1	14	TRBJ2-5	TGCAGTGCTCCCGGCACGGGCAGGCAAGAGACCCAGTACTTC	CSAPGTGRQETQYF
TRBD2	many	TRBV28	15	TRBJ2-5	TGTGCCAGCAGTGGGGCGCCTAGCGGAAAAGAGACCCAGTACTTC	CASSGAPSGKETQYF
-	-	TRBV12-3/TRBV12-4	10	TRBJ2-1	TGTGCCAGCACCAACAATGAGCAGTTCTTC	CASTNNEQFF
-	few	TRBV7-8	16	TRBJ2-5	TGTGCCAGCAGCTCGCCCTGGTCAGTTGGGCAAGAGACCCAGTACTTC	CASSSPWSVGQETQYF
TRBD1	few	TRBV6-2/TRBV6-3	15	TRBJ1-1	TGTGCCAGCAGCCCAGCCGGGACAGGAGGCACTGAAGCTTTCTTT	CASSPAGTGGTEAFF
-	-	TRBV12-3/TRBV12-4	15	TRBJ2-5	TGTGCCAGCAGTTTAGACGAGGGGGTCGAGGAGACCCAGTACTTC	CASSLDEGVEETQYF